Listed below are T cell receptor beta chains from one sample, sequenced in a study of early T cells in non-severe SARS-CoV-2 infection. One entry per CDR3 protein, called by TCRdb with MiXCR from the 5' RACE reads. The sample records about 50,000 distinct CDR3 sequences, around a tenth being singletons. Material: whole blood, obtained at baseline. All receptors come from an adult who was a healthcare worker with PCR-confirmed SARS-CoV-2 infection or an uninfected control (not recorded which). Both conserved end residues are part of each CDR3. D genes are given only for firm matches. Rows give clone size only sometimes, using once, few, many, or a class for an expanded clone.

V gene: TRBV16
J gene: TRBJ2-1
D gene: -
clone size: once
CDR3 protein: CASRPGLSSYNEQFF
CDR3 DNA: TGTGCCAGCAGACCGGGACTTAGCTCCTACAATGAGCAGTTCTTC

V gene: TRBV2
J gene: TRBJ2-2
D gene: -
clone size: many
CDR3 protein: CASRRTVASTGELFF
CDR3 DNA: TGTGCCAGCAGGAGGACAGTCGCTAGCACCGGGGAGCTGTTTTTT

V gene: TRBV7-3
J gene: TRBJ2-1
D gene: TRBD2
clone size: many
CDR3 protein: CASSQGTSSYNEQFF
CDR3 DNA: TGTGCCAGCAGCCAAGGGACTAGCAGTTACAATGAGCAGTTCTTC

V gene: TRBV7-2
J gene: TRBJ1-6
D gene: TRBD1
clone size: many
CDR3 protein: CASSSRDRGTSPLHF
CDR3 DNA: TGTGCCAGCAGCTCCCGGGACAGGGGAACTTCACCCCTCCACTTT

V gene: TRBV5-1
J gene: TRBJ2-3
D gene: TRBD2
clone size: many
CDR3 protein: CASSDGTSGRNTQYF
CDR3 DNA: TGCGCCAGCAGCGACGGGACTAGCGGGAGGAATACGCAGTATTTT

V gene: TRBV20-1
J gene: TRBJ2-2
D gene: TRBD2
clone size: few
CDR3 protein: CSARGLAGGLTGELFF
CDR3 DNA: TGCAGTGCTAGAGGGTTAGCGGGAGGGCTCACCGGGGAGCTGTTTTTT

V gene: TRBV7-6
J gene: TRBJ2-7
D gene: TRBD1
clone size: many
CDR3 protein: CASSPGQGYEQYF
CDR3 DNA: TGTGCCAGCAGCCCGGGACAGGGCTACGAGCAGTACTTC

V gene: TRBV7-2
J gene: TRBJ2-7
D gene: -
clone size: many
CDR3 protein: CASSLAMTSSYEQYF
CDR3 DNA: TGTGCCAGCAGCTTAGCGATGACAAGCTCCTACGAGCAGTACTTC

V gene: TRBV12-3/TRBV12-4
J gene: TRBJ2-7
D gene: TRBD1
clone size: -
CDR3 protein: CASSPIGQAYEQYF
CDR3 DNA: TGTGCCAGCAGTCCTATCGGACAGGCCTACGAGCAGTACTTC

V gene: TRBV2
J gene: TRBJ1-1
D gene: TRBD1
clone size: many
CDR3 protein: CASSDRGSTEAFF
CDR3 DNA: TGTGCCAGCAGCGACAGGGGTAGCACTGAAGCTTTCTTT

V gene: TRBV12-3/TRBV12-4
J gene: TRBJ1-2
D gene: -
clone size: many
CDR3 protein: CASSLADGYTF
CDR3 DNA: TGTGCCAGCAGTTTAGCAGATGGCTACACCTTC